The 24 T cell receptor beta chains reported below all come from one sample, sequenced in a study of blood T cell repertoires in COVID-19. This table comes from immunoSEQ multiplex PCR, and its TCRdb copy is limited to in-frame clones, with some not included. Among 250,000 to 300,000 clones listed, about 89% were seen once. The sample was peripheral blood. These receptor sequences come from a woman aged 40-49 years who had recovered from COVID-19.

This clone occurred a few times. This chain links TRBV2 with TRBJ1-1; 7 bases map to TRBD1. Germline V gene data show CDR1 as SNHLY and CDR2 as FYNNEI. There are 14 residues in the CDR3. After removal of 2 bases from V and 0 bases from J, the junction contained 0 bases not matched to a gene. The CDR3 spells CASSEQGVNTEAFF. In DNA, the CDR3 is TGTGCCAGCAGTGAACAGGGGGTGAACACTGAAGCTTTCTTT. Full variable domain (rest looked up from reference TRBV2 and TRBJ1-1): EPEVTQTPSHQVTQMGQEVILRCVPISNHLYFYWYRQILGQKVEFLVSFYNNEISEKSEIFDDQFSVERPDGSNFTLKIRSTKLEDSAMYFCASSEQGVNTEAFFGQGTRLTVV.

The CDR3 coding sequence is TGCGCCAGCACCGACCCAGTTCGGGGGACTGAAGCTTTCTTT. Its translation is CASTDPVRGTEAFF. This sequence joins TRBV10-1 and TRBJ1-1; D is perhaps TRBD1 (5 bases). Germline assignment: CDR1 WNHNN and CDR2 SYGVQD (reference sequence). The CDR3 runs to 14 residues. V lost 7 bases, J lost 5 bases, and 17 bases lay in between.

The chain carries TRBV9 and TRBJ2-3; maybe TRBD2 (5 bases). With 3 bases removed from V and 1 base from J, the gap between germline ends came to 15 bases. The CDR3 contains 16 residues. Germline CDR1 is SGDLS and CDR2 is YYNGEE. CDR3 amino acids: CASSAFLSEGTDTQYF. DNA of the CDR3: TGTGCCAGCAGCGCCTTCCTTAGCGAAGGCACAGATACGCAGTATTTT.

The rearrangement uses TRBV29-1 and TRBJ2-5, with 10 bases that match TRBD2. Germline trimming cut 6 bases from V and 4 bases from J; bases unmatched to any gene: 8. The V gene's germline CDR1 is SQVTM and CDR2 ANQGSEA. The CDR3 runs to 14 residues. The CDR3 reads CSVVKRGGGETQYF. The CDR3, as DNA: TGCAGCGTAGTTAAGCGGGGGGGAGGAGAGACCCAGTACTTC.

The chain combines TRBV5-1 with TRBJ2-7; D is possibly TRBD2 (5 bases). CDR1 and CDR2 (germline): SGHRS, YFSETQ. Trimming left V 0 bases short and J 5 bases short, with 12 bases between. CDR3 length: 14 amino acids. DNA for the CDR3: TGCGCCAGCAGCTTGGTTCTTGACTACAACGAGCAGTACTTC. Its translation is CASSLVLDYNEQYF.

CDR3 sequence: CASSEDGASPLHF. The CDR3 DNA reads as TGTGCCAGCAGTGAAGATGGGGCCTCACCCCTCCACTTT. The chain links TRBV2 to TRBJ1-6; perhaps TRBD1 as D (5 bases). The germline V gene encodes CDR1 SNHLY and CDR2 FYNNEI. Between the trimmed V and J ends, which lost 1 base and 10 bases, there was a span of 8 bases. CDR3 length: 13 residues.

This chain links TRBV19 with TRBJ1-2, with a possible D match to TRBD1 (6 bases). The germline gives CDR1 LNHDA, CDR2 SQIVND (reference sequence). The CDR3 length is 13 residues. Trimming removed 7 bases from V and 4 bases from J, with 13 bases in between. CDR3 sequence: CASTNREGYGYTF. CDR3 coding DNA: TGTGCCAGTACCAACAGGGAAGGCTATGGCTACACCTTC.

J is TRBJ1-1 and V is TRBV4-1; 8 bases align to TRBD1. CDR3 length: 14 residues. V shed 3 bases and J 6 bases; nucleotides not matched to a gene: 6. The germline CDR1 and CDR2 sequences are MGHRA and YSYEKL. The CDR3 coding sequence is TGCGCCAGCAGCCATCCGGGACAGGTATCTGAAGCTTTCTTT. As protein: CASSHPGQVSEAFF.

The chain has TRBV2 and TRBJ1-1, with D possibly matching TRBD1 (5 bases). There are 14 residues in the CDR3. The V gene's germline CDR1 is SNHLY and CDR2 FYNNEI. V was pared by 7 bases and J by 1 base, with 13 bases between. CDR3 in amino acids: CASTVHGGNTEAFF. The CDR3 coding sequence is TGTGCCAGCACCGTGCACGGGGGGAACACTGAAGCTTTCTTT.

This chain joins TRBV9 and TRBJ1-2; TRBD1 is a possible D gene (6 bases). The V gene's germline CDR1 is SGDLS and CDR2 YYNGEE. V shed 4 bases and J shed 2 bases, with 12 bases lying between them. This CDR3 comprises 14 residues. CDR3 sequence (DNA): TGTGCCAGCAGCCCCACGCAGGGGAACTATGGCTACACCTTC. The encoded protein is CASSPTQGNYGYTF. The full variable domain, in which reference TRBV9 and TRBJ1-2 provide the parts outside the CDR3, is DSGVTQTPKHLITATGQRVTLRCSPRSGDLSVYWYQQSLDQGLQFLIQYYNGEERAKGNILERFSAQQFPDLHSELNLSSLELGDSALYFCASSPTQGNYGYTFGSGTRLTVV.

The J gene is TRBJ2-7, the V gene TRBV9; 8 bases align to TRBD2. The CDR3 totals 16 residues. CDR1 SGDLS and CDR2 YYNGEE come from the germline V gene. Trimming removed 0 bases from V and 1 base from J; junction bases left unmatched: 6. In DNA form, the CDR3 reads TGTGCCAGCAGCGTAGGTGGCGGGGGGCGTTCCTACGAGCAGTACTTC. Translation gives CASSVGGGGRSYEQYF.

This clone was observed once. The genes are TRBV15 and TRBJ2-1; TRBD2 matches 9 bases. This CDR3 has 13 amino acids. V lost 4 bases to trimming and J lost 15 bases; unmatched junction nucleotides: 10. Germline CDR1 is LNHNV and CDR2 is YYDKDF (reference sequence). For the CDR3, the DNA is TGTGCCACCAGCATAAGGTCTCTAGCGGGGATGTTCTTC. The encoded protein is CATSIRSLAGMFF.

The chain's CDR3 is CASSMIPPGQGNYGYTF. As DNA, the CDR3 is TGTGCCAGTAGTATGATTCCCCCCGGGCAGGGCAACTATGGCTACACCTTC. The chain couples TRBV19 to TRBJ1-2, with D perhaps matching TRBD1 (5 bases). The CDR3 extends over 17 amino acids. CDR1 is LNHDA, CDR2 SQIVND, per germline (reference sequence). Trimming took off 3 bases at V and 2 bases at J, with 19 bases between the two ends.

This rearrangement joins TRBV4-1 to TRBJ2-3, with 7 nucleotides matching TRBD1. The trim removed 4 bases at V and 5 bases at J, leaving 9 bases unmatched. Germline CDR1 reads MGHRA; CDR2 reads YSYEKL. The CDR3 runs 15 residues. CDR3 coding DNA: TGCGCCAGCAGCCCAGACAGGGTTGATGGAGATACGCAGTATTTT. This gives the protein CASSPDRVDGDTQYF.

A word on this clone: Distinct nucleotide sequences in the sample also encode this CDR3. This sequence joins TRBV29-1 and TRBJ1-2, with 8 bases lining up with TRBD1. The ends lost 4 bases at V and 8 bases at J; junction bases unmatched: 9. This CDR3 has 13 residues. The V gene's germline CDR1 is SQVTM and CDR2 ANQGSEA. The CDR3 reads CSVVGQGAWGYTF. The CDR3 nucleotides are TGCAGCGTTGTAGGGCAGGGGGCTTGGGGCTACACCTTC.

The rearrangement links TRBV18 to TRBJ1-1, with 7 bases matching TRBD1. CDR3 length: 16 amino acids. Germline values: CDR1 KGHSH, CDR2 LQKENI. V dropped 2 bases and J dropped 0; count of bases not matched to a gene: 6. The CDR3 region has the DNA TGTGCCAGCTCACCATTTGGGACAGCGATGAACACTGAAGCTTTCTTT. It is translated as CASSPFGTAMNTEAFF.

The CDR3 DNA sequence: TGTGCCAGTAGTCTCAGGGTAGCCGTCAATGAGCAGTTCTTC. Encoded protein: CASSLRVAVNEQFF. This chain connects TRBV19 to TRBJ2-1, with D perhaps TRBD1 (5 bases). Germline V gives CDR1 LNHDA, CDR2 SQIVND (reference sequence). V was pared by 5 bases and J by 6 bases, with 14 bases between. The CDR3 consists of 14 residues.

CDR3 region: CASSFSGTNEKLFF. CDR3 bases: TGTGCCAGCAGCTTTTCGGGGACTAATGAAAAACTGTTTTTT. The chain couples TRBV7-9 to TRBJ1-4; unclear D gene. Trimming pared 3 bases from V and 2 bases from J, leaving 7 bases between. The germline CDR1 and CDR2 sequences are SEHNR and FQNEAQ (reference sequence). The CDR3 spans 14 residues.

The chain has TRBV7-2 and TRBJ2-5, with 9 nucleotides matching TRBD2. The CDR3 has 14 residues. The V segment lost 5 bases and the J segment 11 bases; nucleotides outside the gene matches: 12. Germline lookup yields CDR1 SGHTA and CDR2 FQGNSA. The CDR3 region is CASSPTSGPRVQYF. Here the CDR3 DNA reads TGTGCCAGCAGCCCGACTAGCGGACCAAGAGTGCAGTACTTC.

This clone was observed a handful of times. The chain has TRBV18 and TRBJ2-5; TRBD1 aligns across 7 bases. J was trimmed by 5 bases and V by 2 bases; bases with no gene match: 5. Germline V gene sequence: CDR1 KGHSH, CDR2 LQKENI. This CDR3 is 14 amino acids long. The CDR3 region has the DNA TGTGCCAGCTCACCAGGCAGGGGGATGGAGACCCAGTACTTC. This encodes CASSPGRGMETQYF.

The V gene is TRBV5-1, the J gene TRBJ2-7; possibly TRBD1 for D (6 bases). The CDR3 runs to 13 residues. In germline, CDR1 is SGHRS, CDR2 YFSETQ. V was cut by 3 bases and J by 0 bases, with 7 bases left in between. The CDR3 here is CASSSRGSYEQYF. The CDR3 DNA follows: TGCGCCAGCAGCTCCAGGGGCTCCTACGAGCAGTACTTC.

V usage is TRBV5-4 and J usage is TRBJ2-7; no firm D call. The CDR3 covers 15 residues. From germline, CDR1 is SGHNT and CDR2 YYREEE (reference sequence). V lost 0 bases and J 3 bases, leaving 13 bases between the germline ends. CDR3 protein: CASSLGDPRSYEQYF. DNA for the CDR3: TGTGCCAGCAGCTTGGGTGACCCGAGGAGCTACGAGCAGTACTTC.

The chain employs TRBV19 and TRBJ1-2; no firm D call. Germline loops: CDR1 LNHDA, CDR2 SQIVND (reference sequence). CDR3 length equals 14 residues. Trimming cost V 1 base and J 0 bases, with 6 bases left between them. The DNA for the CDR3 is TGTGCCAGTAGTATAGGCGGTTCTAACTATGGCTACACCTTC. Protein sequence: CASSIGGSNYGYTF.

The V gene is TRBV20-1, the J gene TRBJ2-7; D unclear. The V gene's germline CDR1 is DFQATT and CDR2 SNEGSKA (reference sequence). Deletions cut 4 bases from V and 5 bases from J, with 9 bases between. The CDR3 extends over 11 amino acids. CDR3 region: CSATRRDEQYF. The DNA for the CDR3 is TGCAGTGCTACCAGACGGGACGAGCAGTACTTC.